The clone carrying this TCR beta chain turned up a few times. Its antigen is unidentified. The sample belongs to a study of identical twins. MiXCR, run by TCRdb on the 5' RACE reads, gives a single entry per CDR3 protein. The sample consists of a few hundred thousand distinct CDR3 sequences, around an eighth of them appearing once. The CDR3 contains 14 residues. The V end was cut by 4 bases, the J end by 9 bases, with 16 bases between. Germline CDR1 SGHTA, CDR2 FQGNSA. Findings and caveats of the study: Conclusions came from cross-sectional statistical analysis, not from following the same donors. Researchers caution that invariant MAIT and iNKT cells could partly confound zero-insertion analyses. Twin sharing of out-of-frame TCR alpha was underestimated by models in monozygotic pairs. Compared with unrelated sharing, twin-shared out-of-frame alpha sequences had more low-probability sequences.

These data were also filed under a second study, of yellow fever vaccine responses in identical twins.

This TCR came from a woman younger than 35 in good health. The sample comprised CD4+ T cells sorted from blood. The chain couples TRBV7-2 to TRBJ2-1, with unresolved D. CDR3 nucleotide sequence: TGTGCCAGCAGCTCCATCCCAACTTTGGGTGAGCAGTTCTTC. It yields the protein CASSSIPTLGEQFF.